This TCR beta chain was recovered during a study of blood T cell repertoires in COVID-19 (dated by TCRdb to the early 2020s). For context, the study as a whole: The collaborator samples originated in the United States, Italy and Spain and spanned the acute and convalescent phases of COVID-19. The dataset comprised deeply sampled blood TCRbeta repertoires from subjects exposed to, actively infected with, or recovered from COVID-19. The material from the prospective study consisted of cDNA or gDNA derived from T cells, B-cell-depleted T cells, or PBMCs. Where available, HLA class I and class II types were taken from metadata supplied by the sample provider and were not determined by assay-based typing. The samples were drawn from two sources: the first 160 participants of the ongoing ImmuneRACE study, and 1,254 subjects contributed by 6 global collaborators. A de-identified subject ID, COVID-19 status, age in years and sex were almost always included in the sample metadata. The repertoires were made available in a free public database intended to serve as a resource for research on the immune response to SARS-CoV-2. The paper's findings and limits, for the study overall: Clinical and demographic metadata were provided uncurated, with the amount varying by source and participant.

TCRbeta CDR3 regions were amplified from genomic DNA using the immunoSEQ Assay, a bias-controlled multiplex PCR. Per the original workflow: The number of nucleated cells in each sample was estimated by amplification of reference gene primers within the assay. Sequence reads were collapsed and filtered to measure the absolute abundance of every unique TCRbeta CDR3 rearrangement. For each sample, productive Simpson clonality was calculated as the square root of Simpson's diversity index across productive rearrangements. Imported from immuneACCESS, the table was reduced by TCRdb to in-frame sequences with V and J called. These copies leave out some clones; in studies compared against another copy, an unresolved V gene accounts for under half, and the cause of the remainder is not known. That table supplies the V and J calls and clone size; D and trimming were determined from the DNA. The table for this sample lists some 150,000 clones; 80% to 85% of them were counted only once. The top ten clonotypes cover approximately 8% of the sample.

On this clone: This clone's antigen is unknown. No per-base quality is available; no much larger clone lies one base away.

V is trimmed back by 6 bases and J by 3 bases, and the junction contains 4 bases that no gene match accounts for. The germline V gene sets CDR1 to MNHEY and CDR2 to SVGAGI. Its CDR3 holds 13 amino acids, cysteine through phenylalanine. Only the CDR3 region is kept as DNA, spanning 39 bases read in frame from base 1. Each collaborating institution followed its own protocols to collect whole blood in K2EDTA tubes. For TCRbeta analysis, collaborator samples were shipped as frozen whole blood, as isolated PBMCs, or as DNA extracted from either sample type. This receptor was obtained from a human donor in a cohort sampled during active COVID-19. Rearrangement joined TRBV6-5 to TRBJ1-1, with 7 junctional bases fitting TRBD1. Sequenced sample: peripheral blood. For the CDR3, the sequence is CASSRGQYTEAFF. At the DNA level, the sequence is TGTGCCAGCAGCCGGGGACAGTACACTGAAGCTTTCTTT.